This TCR beta chain was sequenced in a study of read filtering for tumor transcriptome and immune sequencing (TCRdb year 2020). Background on the whole study: The cohort had about 17 male and roughly 14 female patients with a mean age of roughly 62 years, ranging from roughly 45 to 90. Using the same bone marrow samples, the study compared TCR repertoires obtained by targeted immune repertoire sequencing with those obtained by bulk whole-transcriptome sequencing. Under revised international staging, roughly 8 patients fell into R-ISS I, about 17 into R-ISS II and 7 into R-ISS III. TCR-region mapped reads per sample ranged from about 4 to 10.27 million with IR-seq versus only roughly 80 to 1273 with RNA-seq. A main aim was a read-filtering strategy for immune repertoire data, specifically whether clonotypes supported by a single read should be removed. Whole-transcriptome libraries were prepared with the TruSeq RNA Access Library Prep Kit after DNase treatment. Points the paper makes about the study in general: The sorted CD138-negative fraction was not purified T cells but a mixed bone marrow immune population. When single-read clonotypes were removed, the proportions of shared clonotypes in IR-seq and RNA-seq correlated more strongly. Clonotypes were captured by IR-seq at much higher depth and more reliably than by RNA-seq, and smaller IR-seq throughput was sufficient for identification of most shared clonotypes. Single-read clonotypes made up around 85% of clonotypes but only 3.5% to 4% of total reads in IR-seq, compared with about 69% of clonotypes and 44.6% of reads in RNA-seq.

TCR libraries were constructed from 350 to 400 ng RNA using the Immunoverse kit, and molecular barcoded adaptors covering alpha/delta and beta/gamma chains were employed. TCR library preparation was performed with the same RNA that was used for transcriptome sequencing. TCR libraries were sequenced on an Illumina HiSeq 4000 with 2 x 150 cycles. In the source study's methods: TCR reads were aligned to human V, D, J and C references and assembled into CDR3 clonotypes with MiXCR, including quality filtering and error correction. The tcR package in R was used to analyze clonotype counts and gene usage diversity. For inspection of raw mapping reads, RNA-seq reads were mapped by STAR aligner version 2.5.3a onto GRCh37 of the human genome. To test how sequencing depth affects detected clonotypes, IR-seq fastq files were randomly downsampled with Seqtk 1.3. TCRdb took the public reads, trimmed them with fastp at Q25, ran MiXCR for clone calling and kept in-frame beta chains. A single entry per CDR3 protein holds the most common genes and DNA from its merged rows. What appears here as the V and J calls and clone size reflects TCRdb's work, not the paper's. The sample table lists more than 30,000 distinct CDR3 sequences, around 20% of them with a count of one. Of the sample, about a sixth is held by the ten largest clones.

The CDR3 numbers 12 residues from cysteine through phenylalanine. Solely the CDR3 DNA is kept, with 36 bases framed from the first base. V lost 7 bases and J lost 0 bases; the stretch between them is 7 bases long. CDR1 and CDR2, per the germline V gene, are SQVTM and ANQGSEA. Every patient had bone marrow sampled at the time of active disease. Ficoll-Hypaque density gradient centrifugation was used to isolate the bone marrow mononuclear cells. Myeloma plasma cells were removed and CD138-negative cells were obtained by negative selection following labeling with CD138 magnetic microbeads on a MACS separator. Flow cytometry with CD138 antibodies on an Attune NxT was used to check how pure the isolated cells were. TRIzol reagent was used to extract total RNA, and a NanoDrop spectrophotometer was used to quantify the extracted RNA. For each patient, the CD138-negative bone marrow sample underwent paired RNA-seq and IR-seq.

This clonotype was seen a few times. Its antigen is not yet known. No base quality values were provided; no much bigger clone lies one nucleotide off. This receptor was obtained from a donor aged 40 or older with multiple myeloma. Sequencing was carried out using a population of CD138-negative cells sorted from bone marrow. The sample's cell subset or site label, decoded: bone marrow mononuclear cells depleted of CD138+ plasma/myeloma cells by negative magnetic selection. The chain is encoded by TRBV29-1 joined to TRBJ1-3; the D gene remains uncertain. The nucleotides read TGCAGCGCCGGGGTCTCTGGAAACACCATATATTTT. This is translated as CSAGVSGNTIYF.